Below, 23 T cell receptor beta chains from the same sample are listed, as sequenced in a study of shared clonotypes between healthy human individuals. The protocol was immunoSEQ multiplex PCR, while the TCRdb copy is restricted to in-frame clones and leaves out a portion. The sample shows about 2.1 million clones, 80% to 95% of them seen only once. It was CD45RO-negative cells, positively selected for CCR7, that made up naive CD8 cells, with terminally differentiated effector memory CD45RA+ cells excluded. Sequenced material: naive CD8+ T cells from PBMCs. The receptor set was obtained from a man between 18 and 29 years old in good health. Some clones in this sample may be carry-over from other donors' samples.

The rearrangement joins TRBV15 to TRBJ2-3; no firm D call. CDR1 is LNHNV and CDR2 is YYDKDF in the germline V gene (reference sequence). Trimming stripped 5 bases from V and 4 bases from J, with 10 bases between. This CDR3 spans 13 amino acids. The CDR3 nucleotides are TGTGCCACCAGCCCCCCCCGGGCAGATACGCAGTATTTT. It translates to CATSPPRADTQYF.

This sequence joins TRBV19 and TRBJ2-5, with TRBD2 identical over 8 bases. The CDR3 length is 15 residues. Germline trimming cut 3 bases from V and 3 bases from J; bases unmatched to any gene: 6. Germline-derived CDR1 and CDR2 are LNHDA and SQIVND (reference sequence). CDR3 nucleotides: TGTGCCAGTAGTATGAGAACTAGCGGAAAAGAGACCCAGTACTTC. This translates into CASSMRTSGKETQYF.

The table lists this clone with a count of one. The chain has TRBV6-5 and TRBJ2-7; 10 positions agree with TRBD1. V dropped 4 bases and J dropped 3; count of bases not matched to a gene: 6. Germline V gene sequence: CDR1 MNHEY, CDR2 SVGAGI. The CDR3 is 15 amino acids. CDR3 amino acids: CASSSRQGALYEQYF. DNA for the CDR3: TGTGCCAGCAGTTCAAGACAGGGGGCTCTCTACGAGCAGTACTTC.

The chain links TRBV19 to TRBJ1-2, with 7 bases matching TRBD1. Germline assignment: CDR1 LNHDA and CDR2 SQIVND (reference sequence). The CDR3 sequence is 13 residues long. DNA of the CDR3: TGTGCGACTCGAGACAGGGCCTACTATGGCTACACCTTC. This sequence encodes CATRDRAYYGYTF. The variable domain in full, with the rest retrieved from reference TRBV19 and TRBJ1-2, is DGGITQSPKYLFRKEGQNVTLSCEQNLNHDAMYWYRQDPGQGLRLIYYSQIVNDFQKGDIAEGYSVSREKKESFPLTVTSAQKNPTAFYLCATRDRAYYGYTFGSGTRLTVV.

This rearrangement joins TRBV6-5 to TRBJ2-2, with 8 bases aligning to TRBD1. Trimming cost V 2 bases and J 6 bases; bases outside gene matches: 5. In germline, CDR1 is MNHEY, CDR2 SVGAGI. This CDR3 has 15 residues. CDR3 coding DNA: TGTGCCAGCAGTTACGGACAGGGTACATCCGGGGAGCTGTTTTTT. It translates to CASSYGQGTSGELFF.

The chain uses TRBV6-1 and TRBJ1-2; D perhaps matches TRBD1 (5 bases). With 4 bases removed from V and 2 bases from J, the gap between germline ends came to 8 bases. CDR3 length equals 13 residues. Germline assignment: CDR1 MNHNS and CDR2 SASEGT. The CDR3 reads CASSGGPNYGYTF. The DNA of the CDR3 is TGTGCCAGCAGTGGGGGACCGAACTATGGCTACACCTTC.

This rearrangement joins TRBV7-8 to TRBJ2-7, with no clear D. This CDR3 spans 16 amino acids. V was shortened by 6 bases and J by 3 bases, with 21 bases between the two germline ends. CDR1 and CDR2 (germline): SGHVS, FQNEAQ. This chain's CDR3 is CASRPDRDIEGYEQYF. The DNA for the CDR3 is TGTGCCAGCAGGCCCGATCGAGATATTGAAGGCTACGAGCAGTACTTC.

The V and J genes are TRBV9 and TRBJ2-1; the match to TRBD1 covers 10 bases. J gave up 7 bases and V 7 bases, and 11 bases lay outside the gene matches. Germline V gene lookup returns CDR1 SGDLS and CDR2 YYNGEE. The CDR3 loop spans 15 amino acids. The CDR3 DNA is TGTGCCAGCTCGATCCGACAGGGGGCTCTTAATGAGCAGTTCTTC. Protein product: CASSIRQGALNEQFF.

As for this clone: The same CDR3 also results from other DNA sequences found in this sample. The genes are TRBV9 and TRBJ2-1, with 10 bases identical to TRBD2. Germline V gene lookup returns CDR1 SGDLS and CDR2 YYNGEE. The CDR3 has 16 amino acids. Trimming took 0 bases from V and 3 from J; bases not matched to a gene: 3. The CDR3 DNA sequence: TGTGCCAGCAGCGTAGATCCTAGCGGGAGCTACAATGAGCAGTTCTTC. This sequence encodes CASSVDPSGSYNEQFF.

This chain uses TRBV25-1 with TRBJ2-2; D uncertain. The V gene's germline CDR1 is MGHDK and CDR2 SYGVNS. The CDR3 sequence is 13 residues long. Deletions cut 0 bases from V and 6 bases from J, with 5 bases between. The CDR3 nucleotides read TGTGCCAGCAGTGAATACTTGTCCGGGGAGCTGTTTTTT. This sequence encodes CASSEYLSGELFF.

This chain connects TRBV6-5 to TRBJ1-1; a weak D match, TRBD1 (6 bases). V lost 5 bases to trimming and J lost 3 bases, with 13 bases between them. CDR1 is MNHEY, CDR2 SVGAGI, per germline. CDR3 length: 14 residues. This CDR3 is CASSPARGHTEAFF. The CDR3 DNA follows: TGTGCCAGCAGTCCCGCCCGGGGGCACACTGAAGCTTTCTTT.

The V and J genes are TRBV5-4 and TRBJ2-3; perhaps D is TRBD1 or TRBD2 (5 bases each). The V end was cut by 0 bases, the J end by 6 bases, with 17 bases between. The germline V gene has CDR1 SGHNT and CDR2 YYREEE (reference sequence). This CDR3 has 16 residues. The CDR3 spells CASSLEVGELGDTQYF. CDR3 coding DNA: TGTGCCAGCAGCTTGGAGGTGGGGGAACTAGGGGATACGCAGTATTTT.

The genes are TRBV4-2 and TRBJ2-1, with 8 bases identical to TRBD2. The J segment lost 7 bases and the V segment lost 4 bases, leaving 12 bases of the junction unmatched. Germline V gene data show CDR1 as LGHNA and CDR2 as YNFKEQ. The CDR3 contains 16 residues. Here the CDR3 DNA reads TGTGCCAGCAGCCCCACCCCTCGGGAGGGCTTAAATGAGCAGTTCTTC. Translating it yields CASSPTPREGLNEQFF.

This clone has only a few counts. The chain links TRBV5-1 to TRBJ1-1; 11 bases match TRBD1. The germline gives CDR1 SGHRS, CDR2 YFSETQ. There are 15 residues in the CDR3. Germline trimming cut 2 bases from V and 4 bases from J; bases unmatched to any gene: 4. CDR3 in DNA: TGCGCCAGCAGCTTTGGACAGGGGGCTAGCACTGAAGCTTTCTTT. Translated, it gives CASSFGQGASTEAFF.

Details on this clone: Other DNA sequences within the sample encode an identical CDR3. V and J are TRBV9 and TRBJ2-2; 8 positions match TRBD2. Germline assignment: CDR1 SGDLS and CDR2 YYNGEE. The CDR3 is 17 amino acids. Losses at the gene ends were 0 bases for V and 2 bases for J; bases not matched to a gene: 6. As DNA, the CDR3 is TGTGCCAGCAGCGTAGCTACTAGCGGAACCAACACCGGGGAGCTGTTTTTT. Its protein is CASSVATSGTNTGELFF.

This chain links TRBV7-9 with TRBJ1-2, with D possibly TRBD1 on 5 matching bases. Looked up from germline, CDR1 is SEHNR and CDR2 is FQNEAQ (reference sequence). The germline V and J ends were trimmed by 2 bases and 6 bases, with 7 bases remaining between them. This CDR3 comprises 12 residues. The CDR3 coding sequence is TGTGCCAGCAGCTTAACGGGACATGGCTACACCTTC. Protein product: CASSLTGHGYTF.

This chain uses TRBV9 with TRBJ1-2; D gene uncertain. V dropped 0 bases and J dropped 0 bases, with 9 bases sitting between them. There are 15 residues in the CDR3. CDR1 and CDR2 (germline): SGDLS, YYNGEE. The CDR3 coding sequence is TGTGCCAGCAGCGTAGAGGCAGCTTCTAACTATGGCTACACCTTC. Protein product: CASSVEAASNYGYTF. Based on the CDR3 plus reference TRBV9 and TRBJ1-2, the full variable domain is DSGVTQTPKHLITATGQRVTLRCSPRSGDLSVYWYQQSLDQGLQFLIQYYNGEERAKGNILERFSAQQFPDLHSELNLSSLELGDSALYFCASSVEAASNYGYTFGSGTRLTVV.

This chain joins TRBV28 and TRBJ2-5; 10 bases align to TRBD1. CDR3 size: 17 residues. V shed 4 bases, J shed 3 bases, and the junction held 11 bases outside the gene matches. Germline lookup yields CDR1 MDHEN and CDR2 SYDVKM. The DNA for the CDR3 is TGTGCCAGCAGTTGGACACACCGGGACAGGGGAGAAGAGACCCAGTACTTC. Protein product: CASSWTHRDRGEETQYF.

The V call is TRBV5-1, the J call TRBJ2-5, with 11 bases matching TRBD2. V gave up 4 bases and J gave up 3 bases; unmatched junction bases: 5. Germline V lookup: CDR1 SGHRS, CDR2 YFSETQ. The CDR3 is made up of 15 amino acids. In DNA, the CDR3 is TGCGCCAGCAGCCTTAGCGGGAGGGCGGAAGAGACCCAGTACTTC. Its translation: CASSLSGRAEETQYF.

The rearrangement joins TRBV5-6 to TRBJ1-5; D remains unclear. Germline CDR1 SGHDT, CDR2 YYEEEE. The CDR3 sequence is 13 residues long. With 0 bases removed from V and 4 bases from J, the gap between germline ends came to 5 bases. The CDR3 loop reads CASSLGINQPQHF. The CDR3 nucleotides read TGTGCCAGCAGCTTGGGAATAAATCAGCCCCAGCATTTT.

This clone has more than one count but fewer than ten. The rearrangement joins TRBV28 to TRBJ1-1, with D hard to call. The CDR3 loop spans 14 amino acids. V was pared by 1 base and J by 2 bases, with 8 bases between. Germline V gene data show CDR1 as MDHEN and CDR2 as SYDVKM. CDR3 DNA sequence: TGTGCCAGCAGTTTATTGGCGGAAAACACTGAAGCTTTCTTT. This encodes CASSLLAENTEAFF.

The chain links TRBV29-1 to TRBJ1-1; 7 bases match TRBD1. J was trimmed by 0 bases and V by 0 bases; bases with no gene match: 10. Germline CDR1 reads SQVTM; CDR2 reads ANQGSEA. CDR3 length: 17 amino acids. The CDR3: CSVEDQGRGFMNTEAFF. CDR3 coding DNA: TGCAGCGTTGAAGATCAGGGCAGGGGGTTCATGAACACTGAAGCTTTCTTT.

Notes on this clone: Other DNA sequences of this sample code for an identical CDR3. V and J are TRBV11-2 and TRBJ2-1; D gene ambiguous. The CDR3 consists of 11 residues. The V end was cut by 1 base, the J end by 10 bases, with 5 bases between. Germline V gene sequence: CDR1 SGHAT, CDR2 FQNNGV. The CDR3 sequence: CASSLVNEQFF. The DNA for the CDR3 is TGTGCCAGCAGCTTAGTCAACGAGCAGTTCTTC.